The next 20 T cell receptor beta chains were all read from a single sample in a study of cytotoxic CD8 clonotypes in ibrutinib-treated CLL. The method was immunoSEQ multiplex PCR; TCRdb's version includes in-frame clones alone and lacks a portion of them. The sample lists some 92,000 clones, 77% seen once, with about 26% in the top ten. Sequencing was performed on PBMCs, taken after 24 months of ibrutinib treatment. The receptors originated from a human donor with chronic lymphocytic leukemia.

The gene calls are TRBV11-2 and TRBJ2-3; the D gene is possibly TRBD1 (6 bases). This CDR3 is built from 16 residues. From germline, CDR1 is SGHAT and CDR2 FQNNGV. The V end was cut by 5 bases, the J end by 3 bases, with 18 bases between. The DNA for the CDR3 is TGTGCCAGCAGCCTATTCACAGGGTTTGAAACAGATACGCAGTATTTT. Residues: CASSLFTGFETDTQYF.

This rearrangement joins TRBV2 to TRBJ1-3, with D hard to call. Trimming took off 7 bases at V and 2 bases at J, with 12 bases between the two ends. CDR3 size: 14 residues. Germline V lookup: CDR1 SNHLY, CDR2 FYNNEI. The CDR3 bases are TGTGCCAGCAAATGGCCGGGTGCTGGAAACACCATATATTTT. Its translation: CASKWPGAGNTIYF.

The rearrangement joins TRBV4-3 to TRBJ2-1; 13 bases are a match to TRBD2. V lost 3 bases, J lost 5 bases, and 10 bases stayed unmatched. Per the germline V gene, CDR1 is LGHNA and CDR2 is YSLEER. The CDR3 extends over 18 amino acids. In DNA, the CDR3 is TGCGCCAGCAGCCAGGAACTTCCCGGGACTAGCGGGAACAATGAGCAGTTCTTC. It yields the protein CASSQELPGTSGNNEQFF.

The J gene is TRBJ2-5, the V gene TRBV27, with D possibly being TRBD1 (5 bases). There are 15 residues in the CDR3. V was shortened by 7 bases and J by 1 base, with 16 bases between the two germline ends. Germline V lookup: CDR1 MNHEY, CDR2 SMNVEV (reference sequence). CDR3 nucleotides: TGTGCCAGCACCCGGACAACCGACGCCCAAGAGACCCAGTACTTC. Encoded protein: CASTRTTDAQETQYF.

The J gene is TRBJ2-2, the V gene TRBV12-5; perhaps TRBD1 as D (6 bases). Trimming removed 4 bases at V and 4 bases at J, with 13 bases between. Looked up from germline, CDR1 is LGHNT and CDR2 is FRNRAP. This CDR3 comprises 15 residues. CDR3 DNA sequence: TGTGCTAGTGGTTCGGGACACCAAGGCACCGGGGAGCTGTTTTTT. This sequence encodes CASGSGHQGTGELFF.

The chain carries TRBV10-2 and TRBJ1-2; maybe TRBD1 (6 bases). The V gene lost 6 bases and the J gene lost 5 bases, with 25 bases spanning the gap. The V gene's germline CDR1 is WSHSY and CDR2 SAAADI. The CDR3 is 17 residues long. CDR3 nucleotides: TGCGCCAGCAGCACCCGTTTGCGGGGGCGCGTAGAATATGGCTACACCTTC. The encoded protein is CASSTRLRGRVEYGYTF.

The chain has TRBV7-6 and TRBJ1-5; 7 bases match TRBD1. The CDR3 spans 14 residues. J gave up 4 bases and V 3 bases, and 3 bases lay outside the gene matches. Per the germline V gene, CDR1 is SGHVS and CDR2 is FNYEAQ. The CDR3 DNA follows: TGTGCCAGCAGCTTCCGGGACAGAAATCAGCCCCAGCATTTT. Its protein product is CASSFRDRNQPQHF.

The V gene is TRBV7-9, the J gene TRBJ2-3; D is unresolved. Trimming left V 6 bases short and J 1 base short, with 11 bases between. CDR3 length: 14 amino acids. Germline V CDR1 and CDR2: SEHNR, FQNEAQ (reference sequence). CDR3 sequence (DNA): TGTGCCAGCAGACCTCAGTGGGGCACAGATACGCAGTATTTT. Protein: CASRPQWGTDTQYF.

This chain links TRBV28 with TRBJ1-2, with D unresolved. Trimming removed 3 bases at V and 4 bases at J, with 12 bases between. Germline V gene data show CDR1 as MDHEN and CDR2 as SYDVKM. The length of the CDR3 is 14 residues. CDR3: CASSFNGRTYGYTF. The CDR3, as DNA: TGTGCCAGCAGTTTTAACGGACGGACCTATGGCTACACCTTC.

The chain couples TRBV7-6 to TRBJ2-1, with D perhaps matching TRBD1 or TRBD2 (5 bases each). CDR1 and CDR2 from the germline V gene are SGHVS and FNYEAQ. Trimming pared 3 bases from V and 7 bases from J, leaving 22 bases between. The CDR3 covers 17 residues. The CDR3 is CASSFGLAEGWGNEQFF. The CDR3 nucleotides are TGTGCCAGCAGCTTCGGCCTAGCAGAGGGCTGGGGGAATGAGCAGTTCTTC.

V usage is TRBV7-2 and J usage is TRBJ2-7; D might be TRBD2 (7 bases). Trimming shortened V by 1 base and J by 3 bases, and 13 bases separated the two germline ends. Germline CDR1 SGHTA, CDR2 FQGNSA. The CDR3 contains 15 residues. CDR3 bases: TGTGCCAGCAGCTTAGTCGGGGGCGGGAGCTACGAGCAGTACTTC. Translating gives CASSLVGGGSYEQYF.

The chain recombines TRBV7-9 with TRBJ2-1; the D is unclear. The CDR3 consists of 13 residues. The germline V and J ends were trimmed by 0 bases and 5 bases, with 5 bases remaining between them. Per germline, CDR1 SEHNR and CDR2 FQNEAQ (reference sequence). In DNA, the CDR3 is TGTGCCAGCAGCTTAGCCAGTGACAATGAGCAGTTCTTC. Protein product: CASSLASDNEQFF.

This chain links TRBV11-3 with TRBJ2-1; no clear D gene. Germline V gene sequence: CDR1 SGHNT, CDR2 YENEEA. Trimming took off 0 bases at V and 7 bases at J, with 7 bases between the two ends. The CDR3 loop spans 13 amino acids. This chain's CDR3 is CASSLDGRNEQFF. CDR3 sequence (DNA): TGTGCCAGCAGCTTAGATGGGCGGAATGAGCAGTTCTTC.

This clone appeared a single time. The genes are TRBV5-1 and TRBJ2-7, with TRBD2 matching over 14 bases. CDR3 length: 19 amino acids. Germline CDR1 reads SGHRS; CDR2 reads YFSETQ. Trimming cost V 4 bases and J 1 base; bases outside gene matches: 13. Here the CDR3 reads CASSVPGTSGSVRSYEQYF. The CDR3 DNA reads as TGCGCCAGCAGCGTCCCCGGGACTAGCGGGAGTGTGAGGTCCTACGAGCAGTACTTC.

The rearrangement joins TRBV7-9 to TRBJ1-2; the D gene is possibly TRBD1 (5 bases). The CDR3 extends over 14 amino acids. Germline values: CDR1 SEHNR, CDR2 FQNEAQ (reference sequence). Trimming pared 6 bases from V and 4 bases from J, leaving 15 bases between. The CDR3 DNA sequence: TGTGCCAGCAGAAGAGACAGAAACGTCTATGGCTACACCTTC. It yields the protein CASRRDRNVYGYTF.

The J gene is TRBJ1-1, the V gene TRBV19, with D possibly TRBD1 on 5 matching bases. Germline loops: CDR1 LNHDA, CDR2 SQIVND (reference sequence). Trimming cost V 9 bases and J 1 base, with 18 bases left between them. This CDR3 region has 15 residues. CDR3 coding DNA: TGTGCCAGCAGACCGGACAACCACCCGAACACTGAAGCTTTCTTT. This sequence encodes CASRPDNHPNTEAFF. Based on the CDR3 plus reference TRBV19 and TRBJ1-1, the full variable domain is DGGITQSPKYLFRKEGQNVTLSCEQNLNHDAMYWYRQDPGQGLRLIYYSQIVNDFQKGDIAEGYSVSREKKESFPLTVTSAQKNPTAFYLCASRPDNHPNTEAFFGQGTRLTVV.

J is TRBJ2-3 and V is TRBV14; TRBD2 matches 10 bases. This CDR3 contains 15 residues. Germline V gene sequence: CDR1 SGHDN, CDR2 FVKESK. With V trimmed by 2 bases and J by 5 bases, 4 bases remained unmatched. This chain's CDR3 is CASSQYSGRGDTQYF. The CDR3 DNA sequence: TGTGCCAGCAGCCAATACAGCGGGAGGGGAGATACGCAGTATTTT.

The rearrangement joins TRBV10-3 to TRBJ2-7; TRBD1 matches 9 bases. Germline V gives CDR1 ENHRY, CDR2 SYGVKD. With V trimmed by 10 bases and J by 6 bases, 13 bases remained unmatched. The CDR3 length is 14 residues. CDR3 in DNA: TGTGCCAGCAGCCGTACAGGGGGCGCGGGCGAGCAGTACTTC. This gives the protein CASSRTGGAGEQYF.

This clone occurred a few times. The V and J genes are TRBV15 and TRBJ1-5; a weak D match, TRBD1 (6 bases). There are 16 residues in the CDR3. Germline CDR1 is LNHNV and CDR2 is YYDKDF (reference sequence). The germline V and J ends were trimmed by 3 bases and 6 bases, with 18 bases remaining between them. The CDR3 here is CATSSTGPAEGQPQHF. The CDR3 DNA sequence: TGTGCCACCAGCAGCACAGGGCCAGCGGAGGGTCAGCCCCAGCATTTT.

This clone was counted a single time. This chain connects TRBV28 to TRBJ2-3; 7 bases match TRBD2. The CDR3 is made up of 16 amino acids. Germline V gives CDR1 MDHEN, CDR2 SYDVKM. The junction had 5 bases not matched to a gene; V was cut back by 1 base and J by 1 base. The CDR3 coding sequence is TGTGCCAGCAGTTTATACGCAGGGAGGGGCACAGATACGCAGTATTTT. This sequence encodes CASSLYAGRGTDTQYF.